The source of this T cell receptor (beta chain) is a study of T cell repertoires in cytomegalovirus infection. At the level of the study: Public TCR beta signatures were indicative of both CMV infection and a matching HLA type.

Many counts were recorded for this clonotype. Its antigen is unknown. TCRdb ran MiXCR on the reads and lists one entry per CDR3 protein. The sample lists approximately 250,000 distinct CDR3 sequences; 9.1% were seen once. General study findings and limits: HLA-C-restricted CMV clonotypes gave the most frequent clonotype in two of eight donors.

Germline V CDR1 and CDR2: DFQATT, SNEGSKA (reference sequence). Trimming cost V 5 bases and J 2 bases; bases outside gene matches: 5. The CDR3 consists of 14 residues. This receptor was taken from a human donor in good health (CMV status not recorded). Some clones in this sample may be carry-over from other donors' samples. The V and J genes are TRBV20-1 and TRBJ1-3, with TRBD1 identical over 8 bases. The sequenced sample was PBMCs. The CDR3: CSADTTGAGNTIYF. As DNA, the CDR3 is TGCAGTGCTGATACGACAGGGGCTGGAAACACCATATATTTT.